This is a list of T cell receptor beta chains from one sample in a study of identifying expanded T cells in peripheral blood. The method was immunoSEQ multiplex PCR; TCRdb's version includes in-frame clones alone and lacks a portion of them. The data hold under 130,000 clones, with more than 85% observed a single time. The source material was blood. These receptor sequences come from a person between 18 and 75 years old in good health. Both conserved end residues are part of each CDR3. Fields, in order: clone size, J gene, D gene, CDR3 length, V gene, CDR3 DNA, CDR3 protein. The D gene is left open where the match is weak. Clone sizes are given selectively: once, few, many, or a class where the clone is expanded.

>many|TRBJ2-1|TRBD2|16|TRBV6-4
TGTGCCAGCAGTGACCCTGGACTAGCGGGGGACAATGAGCAGTTCTTC
CASSDPGLAGDNEQFF
>.|TRBJ1-3|.|16|TRBV4-1
TGCGCCAGCAGCCAAGTGGGGATCATCTCTGGAAACACCATATATTTT
CASSQVGIISGNTIYF
>.|TRBJ1-1|.|13|TRBV11-2
TGTGCCAGCAGCTTAGTTGAGAACACTGAAGCTTTCTTT
CASSLVENTEAFF
>.|TRBJ1-5|.|15|TRBV30
TGTGCCTGGGCCGCCGCGGGAGGGAGCAATCAGCCCCAGCATTTT
CAWAAAGGSNQPQHF
>.|TRBJ1-1|TRBD1|16|TRBV18
TGTGCCAGCTCACCACTACAGGGGGCTGGGAGGACTGAAGCTTTCTTT
CASSPLQGAGRTEAFF
>once|TRBJ1-3|.|16|TRBV7-6
TGTGCCAGCAGTCCCGGGGTCAGTCCCTCGGGAAACACCATATATTTT
CASSPGVSPSGNTIYF
>.|TRBJ1-2|.|16|TRBV28
TGTGCCAGCAGTTTCCCCTCACAGGGAACCAACTATGGCTACACCTTC
CASSFPSQGTNYGYTF
>.|TRBJ2-3|.|15|TRBV9
TGTGCCAGCAGCGTTGGCGGGGAGCCCACAGATACGCAGTATTTT
CASSVGGEPTDTQYF
>.|TRBJ2-1|TRBD1|15|TRBV6-4
TGTGCCAGCAGTGACTCAGGGACAGATTACAATGAGCAGTTCTTC
CASSDSGTDYNEQFF
>.|TRBJ2-1|.|15|TRBV5-5
TGTGCCAGCAGCTTTAGAGGGGGGGCATACAATGAGCAGTTCTTC
CASSFRGGAYNEQFF
>.|TRBJ2-7|.|15|TRBV7-6
TGTGCCAGCAGCCTTACAGGGAATGGGTTGGTCGAGCAGTACTTC
CASSLTGNGLVEQYF
>few|TRBJ1-1|.|15|TRBV28
TGTGCCAGCAGTTTGGTGGGTGTGAGTGGGGGGCCAGCTTTCTTT
CASSLVGVSGGPAFF
>.|TRBJ2-1|TRBD1|16|TRBV5-1
TGCGCCAGCAGCCTGGGGACAGGGGGCTCCTACAATGAGCAGTTCTTC
CASSLGTGGSYNEQFF
>.|TRBJ2-7|TRBD1|14|TRBV11-1
TGTGCCAGCAGCTCAGTTAGGGGGCACAACGAGCAGTACTTC
CASSSVRGHNEQYF
>once|TRBJ1-1|.|17|TRBV7-2
TGTGCCAGCAGCTCCAGCCTGGGGGGACTGGTGAACACTGAAGCTTTCTTT
CASSSSLGGLVNTEAFF
>.|TRBJ2-3|TRBD2|16|TRBV9
TGTGCCAGCAGCGAGCCGACTAGCGGGGGGGAAGATACGCAGTATTTT
CASSEPTSGGEDTQYF
>.|TRBJ2-2|.|15|TRBV2
TGTGCCAGCAGTAACAGGTCACCCCTCACCGGGGAGCTGTTTTTT
CASSNRSPLTGELFF
>.|TRBJ2-3|.|13|TRBV5-6
TGTGCCAGCAGCTTGGGGGGGACAGATACGCAGTATTTT
CASSLGGTDTQYF
>.|TRBJ2-7|TRBD1|13|TRBV9
TGTGCCAGCAGCCCGGGACAGGCCGTCGGGCAGTACTTC
CASSPGQAVGQYF
>.|TRBJ1-5|.|19|TRBV19
TGTGCCAGTAGTACCGCATATTGGAGGGGGGCTATTGGCAATCAGCCCCAGCATTTT
CASSTAYWRGAIGNQPQHF
>.|TRBJ2-3|.|11|TRBV7-2
TGTGCCAGCAGCTTACCAGATACGCAGTATTTT
CASSLPDTQYF
>few|TRBJ1-6|TRBD1|15|TRBV5-1
TGCGCCAGCAGCTTTGGACAGGAGTATAATTCACCCCTCCACTTT
CASSFGQEYNSPLHF
>.|TRBJ2-1|TRBD2|18|TRBV5-6
TGTGCCAGCAGCCCCTCCCCATGGGTCGGGCGGGGGGACAATGAGCAGTTCTTC
CASSPSPWVGRGDNEQFF
>.|TRBJ2-5|.|13|TRBV7-2
TGTGCCAGCAGCTTAGGGATGAGAGAGACCCAGTACTTC
CASSLGMRETQYF
>.|TRBJ1-2|TRBD1|15|TRBV11-2
TGTGCCAGCAGCTTAATCCCCGGGACAGCGGTTAGCTACACCTTC
CASSLIPGTAVSYTF
>.|TRBJ2-1|.|12|TRBV7-2
TGTGCCAGCAGCCAAATCTACAATGAGCAGTTCTTC
CASSQIYNEQFF
>.|TRBJ2-3|.|14|TRBV5-1
TGCGCCAGCAGCCGTGCGGGCATCACAGATACGCAGTATTTT
CASSRAGITDTQYF
>.|TRBJ2-7|.|12|TRBV12-5
TGTGCTAGTGGTTTGGGGGGCTACGAGCAGTACTTC
CASGLGGYEQYF
>.|TRBJ2-3|.|15|TRBV2
TGTGCCAGCAGTCAACAGGCGGTGAAGTCAAATACGCAGTATTTT
CASSQQAVKSNTQYF
>.|TRBJ2-7|.|15|TRBV7-9
TGTGCCAGCAGCACCCCCCGGGGGGCTCACTACGAGCAGTACTTC
CASSTPRGAHYEQYF
>.|TRBJ1-5|.|13|TRBV19
TGTGCCAGTAGTATTTTCGACAGTTCCTCGGTGCATTTT
CASSIFDSSSVHF
>.|TRBJ1-1|TRBD1|18|TRBV27
TGTGCCAGCACCTCTGGGCCCCGGGACAGCCGGGGCCGCACTGAAGCTTTCTTT
CASTSGPRDSRGRTEAFF
>.|TRBJ1-2|.|13|TRBV25-1
TGTGCCAGCAGTGAACCCCGGTTCGGGGGCTACACCTTC
CASSEPRFGGYTF
>.|TRBJ1-2|.|13|TRBV5-6
TGTGCCAGCAGCTTGCAAGGGGAGGATGGCTACACCTTC
CASSLQGEDGYTF
>.|TRBJ2-3|.|14|TRBV15
TGTGCCACCAGCAGAGACAGGGGTGCAGATACGCAGTATTTT
CATSRDRGADTQYF
>.|TRBJ1-3|.|14|TRBV6-5
TGTGCCAGCCGGAGGTCGGGCGCTGGAAACACCATATATTTT
CASRRSGAGNTIYF
>.|TRBJ2-3|.|14|TRBV6-5
TGTGCCAGCAGCCGCGAGCCCTCGGCAGATACGCAGTATTTT
CASSREPSADTQYF
>once|TRBJ1-1|.|17|TRBV30
TGTGCCTGGGAAGGGGAGACAGTGATGGCCCTGAACACTGAAGCTTTCTTT
CAWEGETVMALNTEAFF
>.|TRBJ1-5|.|14|TRBV4-1
TGCGCCAGCAGCCAAGATGGAACCAATCAGCCCCAGCATTTT
CASSQDGTNQPQHF
>.|TRBJ1-6|TRBD1|14|TRBV9
TGTGCCAGCAGCGTCGACAGGGGTGGTTCACCCCTCCACTTT
CASSVDRGGSPLHF
>once|TRBJ2-3|TRBD2|15|TRBV11-2
TGTGCCAGCAGCTTAGGCGGGGGGGTCACAGATACGCAGTATTTT
CASSLGGGVTDTQYF
>.|TRBJ2-3|.|12|TRBV18
TGTGCCAGCTCACCGGGGGAGGATACGCAGTATTTT
CASSPGEDTQYF
>.|TRBJ2-3|.|17|TRBV28
TGTGCCAGCAGTTCTCTTCTTCGCCCGTGGGGCACAGATACGCAGTATTTT
CASSSLLRPWGTDTQYF
>.|TRBJ1-1|TRBD1|13|TRBV5-1
TGCGCCAGCAGCCCCGATGGACAGGGGGAAGCTTTCTTT
CASSPDGQGEAFF
>.|TRBJ1-2|.|13|TRBV5-6
TGTGCCAGCAGCCTCACGGGGGCAAAAGGCTACACCTTC
CASSLTGAKGYTF
>.|TRBJ1-2|.|13|TRBV7-2
TGTGCCAGCAGCCCGGGGGCGGGCTATGGCTACACCTTC
CASSPGAGYGYTF
>.|TRBJ2-2|TRBD2|17|TRBV7-2
TGTGCCAGCAGCCCAGCAGGAGCGGGGTATACCACCGGGGAGCTGTTTTTT
CASSPAGAGYTTGELFF
>.|TRBJ2-7|TRBD2|15|TRBV5-1
TGCGCCAGCAGCCCGGCCGGACTAGGAACCTACGAGCAGTACTTC
CASSPAGLGTYEQYF
>few|TRBJ1-1|.|13|TRBV5-4
TGTGCCAGCAGCTTCCGGATGAACACTGAAGCTTTCTTT
CASSFRMNTEAFF
>.|TRBJ2-5|.|16|TRBV2
TGTGCCAGCAGTGAAGAGGGCAGAACTTACCAAGAGACCCAGTACTTC
CASSEEGRTYQETQYF
>.|TRBJ1-2|TRBD1|17|TRBV7-8
TGTGCCAGCAGCAAAGACCAGGGGACAGGGTATCGTAATGGCTACACCTTC
CASSKDQGTGYRNGYTF
>once|TRBJ1-2|.|12|TRBV5-4
TGTGCCAGCAGCTTTGGTTCGGAGGGCTACACCTTC
CASSFGSEGYTF
>once|TRBJ1-1|.|14|TRBV11-1
TGTGCCAGCAGCTTGCAGGGTGAGAACACTGAAGCTTTCTTT
CASSLQGENTEAFF
>.|TRBJ1-1|.|15|TRBV29-1
TGCAGCGTTGCGGTGGGTGGGAGCCTGAACACTGAAGCTTTCTTT
CSVAVGGSLNTEAFF
>.|TRBJ1-6|.|14|TRBV7-8
TGTGCCAGCAGCTTCAGACAGACTAATTCACCCCTCCACTTT
CASSFRQTNSPLHF
>.|TRBJ2-1|TRBD2|15|TRBV2
TGTGCCAGCAGCGCGACTAGCGGGGGAAACAATGAGCAGTTCTTC
CASSATSGGNNEQFF
>.|TRBJ1-6|.|19|TRBV28
TGTGCCATCACCGCTGTATGGACCGCTTCTAGCTCCTATAATTCACCCCTCCACTTT
CAITAVWTASSSYNSPLHF